Listed here is a single T cell receptor beta chain. This record belongs to a study of monozygotic twins with inflammatory bowel disease. TCRdb reprocessed the 5' RACE reads and reports one entry per CDR3 protein, with no DNA. Its listing shows approximately 400,000 distinct CDR3 sequences. CDR3 length: 14 residues. The germline CDR1 and CDR2 sequences are SGHRS and YFSETQ. The gene calls are TRBV5-1 and TRBJ2-5; checking the TCRdb D call of TRBD1 is not possible without DNA. The receptor's source is a human donor with ulcerative colitis or Crohn's disease, or a healthy co-twin of an affected twin (not recorded which). Sequencing was carried out using blood. CDR3 in amino acids: CASSFSDRQETQYF.